These 2 T cell receptor beta chains came from one sample sequenced in a study of chemoradiotherapy in HPV16-positive cancers. Profiling relied on immunoSEQ multiplex PCR, and the TCRdb table lists in-frame clones only, not all of them. The sample shows about 34,000 clones, about 90% of them seen only once. This specimen consisted of blood, obtained from a patient who underwent chemoradiotherapy. The receptors derive from a human donor with HPV-associated anogenital cancer.

CDR3 protein: CASFVNSYSSYNEQFF. The CDR3 DNA is TGTGCCAGCTTTGTTAATTCCTACAGCTCCTACAATGAGCAGTTCTTC. The V call is TRBV7-6, the J call TRBJ2-1; no clear D gene. CDR3 length equals 16 residues. V was cut by 8 bases and J by 0 bases, with 17 bases left in between. The germline V gene has CDR1 SGHVS and CDR2 FNYEAQ.

This chain uses TRBV2 with TRBJ1-5; no clear D gene. CDR1 SNHLY and CDR2 FYNNEI come from the germline V gene. V was pared by 6 bases and J by 0 bases, with 12 bases between. CDR3 length: 15 residues. CDR3 coding DNA: TGTGCCAGCAGAGCATTAGGCTATAGCAATCAGCCCCAGCATTTT. It encodes CASRALGYSNQPQHF.